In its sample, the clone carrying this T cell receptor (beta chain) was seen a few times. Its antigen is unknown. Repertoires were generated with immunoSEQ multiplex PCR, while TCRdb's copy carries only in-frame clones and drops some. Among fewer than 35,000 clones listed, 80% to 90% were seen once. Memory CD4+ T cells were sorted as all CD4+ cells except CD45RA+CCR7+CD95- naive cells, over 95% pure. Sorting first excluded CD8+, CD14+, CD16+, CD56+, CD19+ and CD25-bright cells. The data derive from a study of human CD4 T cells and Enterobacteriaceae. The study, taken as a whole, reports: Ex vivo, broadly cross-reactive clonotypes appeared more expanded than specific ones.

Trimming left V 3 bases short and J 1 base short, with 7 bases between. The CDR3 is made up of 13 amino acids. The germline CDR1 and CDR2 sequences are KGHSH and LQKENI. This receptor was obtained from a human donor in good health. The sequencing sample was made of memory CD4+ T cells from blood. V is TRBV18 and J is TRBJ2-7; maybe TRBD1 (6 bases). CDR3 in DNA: TGTGCCAGCTCACCGGACAGATCCTACGAGCAGTACTTC. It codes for CASSPDRSYEQYF.